Detailed here is one T cell receptor (beta chain). The CDR3 totals 17 residues. Trimming pared 3 bases from V and 0 bases from J, leaving 16 bases between. The germline CDR1 and CDR2 sequences are LGHNA and YNFKEQ. This specimen comes from a study of blood T cell repertoires in COVID-19. Study details: Acute and convalescent COVID-19 samples came from the United States, Italy and Spain.

Authors' analysis steps: The assay estimated nucleated cells by amplifying reference gene primers. Method: immunoSEQ multiplex PCR; TCRdb's copy keeps in-frame clones and lacks some. That table supplies the V and J calls and clone size; D and trimming were determined from the DNA. The repertoire holds about 240,000 clones, with about nine tenths as singletons. The chain employs TRBV4-2 and TRBJ2-3; D is perhaps TRBD2 (7 bases). This sequence originates from a man between 60 and 75 years old who had recovered from COVID-19. The sequencing input was peripheral blood. The CDR3: CASSQVPGGTSTDTQYF. The CDR3 coding sequence is TGTGCCAGCAGCCAGGTACCCGGGGGGACAAGCACAGATACGCAGTATTTT.